Shown below are 10 T cell receptor beta chains from a single sample sequenced in a study of TIL therapy for anti-PD-1-resistant metastatic lung cancer. The libraries were made with immunoSEQ v3. Sequencing was performed with immunoSEQ multiplex PCR; in TCRdb, only in-frame clones are kept and a portion is missing. The data show tens of thousands of clones, with around 80% seen just once and 4% to 5.5% held by the top ten. Time point described: pre-treatment sample, taken before nivolumab and TIL therapy. The sequenced sample was blood, obtained at baseline. These receptors originate from a woman aged 30 to 85 with non-small cell lung cancer.

This rearrangement joins TRBV5-6 to TRBJ2-5; D remains ambiguous. Trimming left V 0 bases short and J 3 bases short, with 0 bases between. The CDR3 runs 11 residues. CDR1 is SGHDT, CDR2 YYEEEE, per germline. The CDR3 nucleotides are TGTGCCAGCAGCTTGGAAGAGACCCAGTACTTC. Its translation is CASSLEETQYF.

The rearrangement links TRBV6-1 to TRBJ1-1; tentatively, D is TRBD1 (5 bases). V was pared by 10 bases and J by 6 bases, with 15 bases between. Germline assignment: CDR1 MNHNS and CDR2 SASEGT. There are 12 residues in the CDR3. The CDR3 is CATSQTVSEAFF. The CDR3, as DNA: TGTGCCACATCGCAGACAGTATCTGAAGCTTTCTTT.

The CDR3 region is CASSLATGGLSYEQYF. The DNA of the CDR3 is TGCGCCAGCAGCTTGGCGACAGGGGGCCTTTCTTACGAGCAGTACTTC. V usage is TRBV5-1 and J usage is TRBJ2-7; 10 bases line up with TRBD1. Germline V gene sequence: CDR1 SGHRS, CDR2 YFSETQ. This CDR3 has 16 residues. The J segment lost 4 bases and the V segment lost 0 bases, leaving 7 bases of the junction unmatched. Supplemented by reference TRBV5-1 and TRBJ2-7, the full variable domain reads KAGVTQTPRYLIKTRGQQVTLSCSPISGHRSVSWYQQTPGQGLQFLFEYFSETQRNKGNFPGRFSGRQFSNSRSEMNVSTLELGDSALYLCASSLATGGLSYEQYFGPGTRLTVT.

This chain connects TRBV10-3 to TRBJ1-1, with 10 bases lining up with TRBD1. The CDR3 has 16 amino acids. Germline V gene data show CDR1 as ENHRY and CDR2 as SYGVKD. Losses at the gene ends were 4 bases for V and 5 bases for J; bases not matched to a gene: 10. The CDR3 DNA follows: TGTGCCATCAGTGCCGCCAATGGACAGGGGGATACTGAAGCTTTCTTT. This codes for CAISAANGQGDTEAFF.

V usage is TRBV2 and J usage is TRBJ2-3; D gene uncertain. The CDR3 consists of 14 residues. The V and J ends lost 6 bases and 2 bases respectively, with 12 bases between them. Germline V gene lookup returns CDR1 SNHLY and CDR2 FYNNEI. CDR3 residues: CASRAYYLTDTQYF. The CDR3 DNA reads as TGTGCCAGCAGAGCCTACTACCTCACAGATACGCAGTATTTT.

J is TRBJ1-4 and V is TRBV7-8; 7 bases are shared with TRBD1. With V trimmed by 5 bases and J by 8 bases, 8 bases remained unmatched. CDR3 size: 14 residues. Germline V lookup: CDR1 SGHVS, CDR2 FQNEAQ. The CDR3 reads CASSVVPQGEKLFF. In DNA, the CDR3 is TGTGCCAGCAGCGTAGTCCCACAGGGGGAAAAACTGTTTTTT. Complete variable domain (other parts from reference TRBV7-8 and TRBJ1-4): GAGVSQSPRYKVAKRGQDVALRCDPISGHVSLFWYQQALGQGPEFLTYFQNEAQLDKSGLPSDRFFAERPEGSVSTLKIQRTQQEDSAVYLCASSVVPQGEKLFFGSGTQLSVL.

This chain uses TRBV7-9 with TRBJ1-1; no definite D call. Deletions cut 3 bases from V and 4 bases from J, with 9 bases between. This CDR3 is built from 13 residues. CDR1 and CDR2 (germline): SEHNR, FQNEAQ (reference sequence). This CDR3 reads CASSFRGVTEAFF. The DNA of the CDR3 is TGTGCCAGCAGCTTTAGAGGAGTCACTGAAGCTTTCTTT. The whole variable domain, remainder taken from reference TRBV7-9 and TRBJ1-1, is DTGVSQNPRHKITKRGQNVTFRCDPISEHNRLYWYRQTLGQGPEFLTYFQNEAQLEKSRLLSDRFSAERPKGSFSTLEIQRTEQGDSAMYLCASSFRGVTEAFFGQGTRLTVV.

The chain combines TRBV6-6 with TRBJ1-2, with D perhaps TRBD1 (6 bases). V shed 5 bases and J shed 2 bases, with 15 bases lying between them. The CDR3 is 15 residues long. Germline lookup yields CDR1 MNHNY and CDR2 SVGAGI (reference sequence). As DNA, the CDR3 is TGTGCCAGCAGTAGTCTCGGGGGCGCGAACTATGGCTACACCTTC. Its translation is CASSSLGGANYGYTF.

This chain links TRBV5-6 with TRBJ1-4, with D possibly TRBD1 on 5 matching bases. Between the trimmed V and J ends, which lost 4 bases and 3 bases, there was a span of 13 bases. Per germline, CDR1 SGHDT and CDR2 YYEEEE. CDR3 length: 15 residues. CDR3 DNA sequence: TGTGCCAGCAGCCTATTGACGGGGGCTAATGAAAAACTGTTTTTT. Residues: CASSLLTGANEKLFF.

The chain couples TRBV6-5 to TRBJ2-5; TRBD1 is a possible D gene (5 bases). Germline CDR1 is MNHEY and CDR2 is SVGAGI. This CDR3 has 14 amino acids. The V end was cut by 0 bases, the J end by 5 bases, with 10 bases between. The CDR3 nucleotides read TGTGCCAGCAGTTACTCGGGCAGGGTGGAGACCCAGTACTTC. It is translated as CASSYSGRVETQYF.